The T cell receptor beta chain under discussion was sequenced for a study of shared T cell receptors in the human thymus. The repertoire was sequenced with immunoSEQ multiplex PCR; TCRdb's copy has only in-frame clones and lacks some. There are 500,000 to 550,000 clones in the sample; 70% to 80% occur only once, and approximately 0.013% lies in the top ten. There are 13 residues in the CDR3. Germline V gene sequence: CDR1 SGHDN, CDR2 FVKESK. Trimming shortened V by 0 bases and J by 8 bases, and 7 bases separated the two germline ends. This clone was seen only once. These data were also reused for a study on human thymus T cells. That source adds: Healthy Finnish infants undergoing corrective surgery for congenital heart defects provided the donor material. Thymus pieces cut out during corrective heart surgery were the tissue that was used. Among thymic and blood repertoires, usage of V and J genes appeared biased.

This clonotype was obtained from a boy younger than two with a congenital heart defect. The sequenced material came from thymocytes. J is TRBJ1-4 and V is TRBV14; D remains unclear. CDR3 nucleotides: TGTGCCAGCAGCCAAGACTCCGGGGAAAAACTGTTTTTT. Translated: CASSQDSGEKLFF.